This record concerns one T cell receptor (beta chain) sequence. Amplification used 60 Vbeta primers and 13 Jbeta primers. The repertoire was sequenced with immunoSEQ multiplex PCR; TCRdb's copy has only in-frame clones and lacks some. The table records about 120,000 clones, over 60% of them present only once. The data were obtained in a study of cytomegalovirus exposure and HLA in healthy donors. The CDR3 extends over 12 amino acids. Germline V CDR1 and CDR2: LNHDA, SQIVND (reference sequence). The sample taken for sequencing was PBMCs. This clonotype was obtained from a female donor in good health and CMV-seronegative. The chain carries TRBV19 and TRBJ2-5; possible D gene TRBD2, 6 bases. The J call may be faulty, since TRBJ2-7 better matches the DNA end. This chain's CDR3 is CASSGDFYEQYF. CDR3 nucleotide sequence: TGTGCCAGTAGTGGGGACTTCTACGAGCAGTACTTC.